This entry lists 19 T cell receptor beta chains sequenced from one sample in a study of shared clonotypes between healthy human individuals. Naive CD8 cells comprised CD45RO-negative, CCR7-positively selected cells, excluding terminally differentiated effector memory CD45RA+ cells. Measured with immunoSEQ multiplex PCR; TCRdb has only the in-frame clones, and not every one. The sample includes a few million clones, 93% of them seen just once. Sequences were obtained from naive CD8+ T cells from PBMCs. The receptors here all came from a man younger than 35 in good health. Some clones in this sample may be carry-over from other donors' samples.

The CDR3 DNA reads TGTGCCAGTAGCCCTGGGGTGGGAGCCTACGAGCAGTACTTC. The encoded protein is CASSPGVGAYEQYF. The rearrangement uses TRBV19 and TRBJ2-7, with a weak D call TRBD2 (5 bases). The germline V and J ends were trimmed by 6 bases and 2 bases, with 14 bases remaining between them. This CDR3 has 14 amino acids. Looked up from germline, CDR1 is LNHDA and CDR2 is SQIVND (reference sequence). The whole variable domain, filled in from reference TRBV19 and TRBJ2-7, reads DGGITQSPKYLFRKEGQNVTLSCEQNLNHDAMYWYRQDPGQGLRLIYYSQIVNDFQKGDIAEGYSVSREKKESFPLTVTSAQKNPTAFYLCASSPGVGAYEQYFGPGTRLTVT.

This clone was observed once. J is TRBJ2-5 and V is TRBV6-5; 8 nucleotides match TRBD2. After removal of 5 bases from V and 3 bases from J, the junction contained 5 bases not matched to a gene. The CDR3 extends over 14 amino acids. CDR1 is MNHEY and CDR2 is SVGAGI in the germline V gene. The chain's CDR3 is CASSGGRPEETQYF. CDR3 DNA: TGTGCCAGCAGTGGCGGGAGGCCCGAAGAGACCCAGTACTTC.

The rearrangement links TRBV9 to TRBJ2-2, with 7 bases identical to TRBD1. CDR1 is SGDLS, CDR2 YYNGEE, per germline. The CDR3 length is 15 residues. Germline trimming cut 4 bases from V and 5 bases from J; bases unmatched to any gene: 8. Here the CDR3 DNA reads TGTGCCAGCAGCCTCCGGGCAGGGGGTACCGGGGAGCTGTTTTTT. This gives the protein CASSLRAGGTGELFF.

Regarding this clone: Additional DNA sequences in this sample encode the identical CDR3. The chain is built from TRBV7-6 and TRBJ2-7; 7 bases fit TRBD2. V trimming: 4 bases; J trimming: 0 bases; junction bases outside the gene matches: 9. Germline V CDR1 and CDR2: SGHVS, FNYEAQ. The CDR3 covers 16 residues. The CDR3 sequence: CASSSTRGGSSYEQYF. In nucleotides, the CDR3 is TGTGCCAGCAGCTCCACCCGTGGCGGGAGCTCCTACGAGCAGTACTTC. The whole variable domain, remainder taken from reference TRBV7-6 and TRBJ2-7, is GAGVSQSPRYKVTKRGQDVALRCDPISGHVSLYWYRQALGQGPEFLTYFNYEAQQDKSGLPNDRFSAERPEGSISTLTIQRTEQRDSAMYRCASSSTRGGSSYEQYFGPGTRLTVT.

CDR3 in amino acids: CASSNGAGRGNEQFF. CDR3 nucleotides: TGTGCCAGTAGTAATGGGGCCGGGCGGGGCAATGAGCAGTTCTTC. The chain couples TRBV19 to TRBJ2-1, with D maybe TRBD2 (6 bases). CDR3 size: 15 residues. Trimming stripped 4 bases from V and 6 bases from J, with 16 bases between. The germline V gene encodes CDR1 LNHDA and CDR2 SQIVND (reference sequence).

The chain links TRBV27 to TRBJ2-1; 12 positions match TRBD2. The trim removed 4 bases at V and 7 bases at J, leaving 8 bases unmatched. This CDR3 spans 16 amino acids. CDR1 and CDR2 from the germline V gene are MNHEY and SMNVEV (reference sequence). Here the CDR3 DNA reads TGTGCCAGCAGTTCACCTCTAGCGGGAGGGAAAAATGAGCAGTTCTTC. Protein sequence: CASSSPLAGGKNEQFF.

J is TRBJ2-5 and V is TRBV28; D gene uncertain. This CDR3 region has 14 residues. Germline V gene lookup returns CDR1 MDHEN and CDR2 SYDVKM. With 1 base removed from V and 5 bases from J, the gap between germline ends came to 11 bases. The CDR3 region is CASSLFRPAETQYF. The CDR3 DNA reads as TGTGCCAGCAGTTTATTTCGACCAGCGGAGACCCAGTACTTC. Full variable domain (missing parts from reference TRBV28 and TRBJ2-5): DVKVTQSSRYLVKRTGEKVFLECVQDMDHENMFWYRQDPGLGLRLIYFSYDVKMKEKGDIPEGYSVSREKKERFSLILESASTNQTSMYLCASSLFRPAETQYFGPGTRLLVL.

The rearrangement joins TRBV7-2 to TRBJ1-2, with D hard to call. The V end was cut by 1 base, the J end by 4 bases, with 19 bases between. CDR3 length equals 17 residues. CDR1 SGHTA and CDR2 FQGNSA come from the germline V gene. In DNA form, the CDR3 reads TGTGCCAGCAGCTTAGATCGGCCTCTCCAGGTACGCTATGGCTACACCTTC. It is translated as CASSLDRPLQVRYGYTF.

This clone was picked up a small number of times. This sequence joins TRBV10-3 and TRBJ1-1, with D hard to call. Per the germline V gene, CDR1 is ENHRY and CDR2 is SYGVKD. The CDR3 has 12 amino acids. With 4 bases removed from V and 6 bases from J, the gap between germline ends came to 9 bases. The DNA of the CDR3 is TGTGCCATCAGTGGAGCCAGATCTGAAGCTTTCTTT. Translated: CAISGARSEAFF.

The chain is built from TRBV30 and TRBJ2-3; a weak D match, TRBD2 (6 bases). The CDR3 has 16 residues. Germline lookup yields CDR1 GTSNPN and CDR2 SVGIG (reference sequence). V dropped 4 bases and J dropped 5 bases, with 22 bases sitting between them. CDR3 sequence reads: CAWNRAGRRGIDTQYF. CDR3 DNA sequence: TGTGCCTGGAATCGGGCGGGACGGCGGGGTATAGATACGCAGTATTTT.

The chain recombines TRBV19 with TRBJ1-3, with 8 bases that match TRBD1. The CDR3 spans 15 residues. V dropped 8 bases and J dropped 0; count of bases not matched to a gene: 6. Per germline, CDR1 LNHDA and CDR2 SQIVND (reference sequence). The DNA of the CDR3 is TGTGCCAGTCAACAGGGGGTGAGCTCTGGAAACACCATATATTTT. Protein: CASQQGVSSGNTIYF.

The table lists this clone with a count of one. The chain joins TRBV5-4 to TRBJ2-1, with a tentative D call TRBD1 (8 bases). Germline CDR1 and CDR2: SGHNT and YYREEE (reference sequence). V lost 2 bases and J 4 bases, leaving 13 bases between the germline ends. This CDR3 has 15 residues. CDR3 loop: CASSFGQGGYNEQFF. The CDR3 coding sequence is TGTGCCAGCAGCTTCGGACAGGGAGGGTACAATGAGCAGTTCTTC.

In this sample, this clone turned up once. The genes are TRBV5-1 and TRBJ2-5; D gene unclear. Trimming left V 1 base short and J 5 bases short, with 9 bases between. Germline V gene lookup returns CDR1 SGHRS and CDR2 YFSETQ. The CDR3 is 13 residues long. This CDR3 reads CASSLWIKETQYF. Here the CDR3 DNA reads TGCGCCAGCAGCTTGTGGATTAAGGAGACCCAGTACTTC.

The chain combines TRBV9 with TRBJ1-4; D remains unclear. The ends were cut back, 1 base at V and 3 bases at J, with 7 bases in the middle. CDR1 SGDLS and CDR2 YYNGEE come from the germline V gene. The CDR3 covers 14 residues. As DNA, the CDR3 is TGTGCCAGCAGCGTACGGGGTTCTAATGAAAAACTGTTTTTT. Protein product: CASSVRGSNEKLFF.

This clone was detected only once. V usage is TRBV11-1 and J usage is TRBJ2-1; no reliable D call. The germline CDR1 and CDR2 sequences are SGHAT and FQDESV (reference sequence). The CDR3 totals 16 residues. Trimming removed 2 bases at V and 0 bases at J, with 11 bases between. The CDR3 loop is CASSLTAEASYNEQFF. The CDR3 DNA sequence: TGTGCCAGCAGCTTAACGGCTGAAGCCTCCTACAATGAGCAGTTCTTC. Using reference TRBV11-1 and TRBJ2-1 for the parts outside the CDR3, the full variable domain is EAEVAQSPRYKITEKSQAVAFWCDPISGHATLYWYRQILGQGPELLVQFQDESVVDDSQLPKDRFSAERLKGVDSTLKIQPAELGDSAMYLCASSLTAEASYNEQFFGPGTRLTVL.

On this clone: The same CDR3 is also encoded by other DNA sequences in this sample. The chain recombines TRBV7-8 with TRBJ2-7, with no clear D. The CDR3 runs 13 residues. V lost 1 base and J 0 bases, leaving 4 bases between the germline ends. Germline V gene lookup returns CDR1 SGHVS and CDR2 FQNEAQ. This chain's CDR3 is CASSLDDSYEQYF. CDR3 DNA: TGTGCCAGCAGCTTAGACGACTCCTACGAGCAGTACTTC. Complete variable domain (other parts from reference TRBV7-8 and TRBJ2-7): GAGVSQSPRYKVAKRGQDVALRCDPISGHVSLFWYQQALGQGPEFLTYFQNEAQLDKSGLPSDRFFAERPEGSVSTLKIQRTQQEDSAVYLCASSLDDSYEQYFGPGTRLTVT.

V and J are TRBV5-6 and TRBJ2-1; tentative D call: TRBD2 (6 bases). The V end lost 1 base, the J end lost 9 bases, and 17 bases lay between the germline ends. The CDR3 runs to 15 residues. Germline values: CDR1 SGHDT, CDR2 YYEEEE. CDR3 in DNA: TGTGCCAGCAGCTTGAGACGGATGGAGGGCAGTGAGCAGTTCTTC. Translation: CASSLRRMEGSEQFF. The variable domain in full, with the rest retrieved from reference TRBV5-6 and TRBJ2-1, is DAGVTQSPTHLIKTRGQQVTLRCSPKSGHDTVSWYQQALGQGPQFIFQYYEEEERQRGNFPDRFSGHQFPNYSSELNVNALLLGDSALYLCASSLRRMEGSEQFFGPGTRLTVL.

The gene calls are TRBV11-2 and TRBJ2-7; the match to TRBD2 covers 10 bases. V lost 3 bases to trimming and J lost 4 bases; unmatched junction nucleotides: 6. The germline V gene has CDR1 SGHAT and CDR2 FQNNGV. This CDR3 has 15 residues. The CDR3 coding sequence is TGTGCCAGCAGCTTTAGCGGGAGGACCCTTTACGAGCAGTACTTC. Translation gives CASSFSGRTLYEQYF. Full variable domain (remainder filled in from reference TRBV11-2 and TRBJ2-7): EAGVAQSPRYKIIEKRQSVAFWCNPISGHATLYWYQQILGQGPKLLIQFQNNGVVDDSQLPKDRFSAERLKGVDSTLKIQPAKLEDSAVYLCASSFSGRTLYEQYFGPGTRLTVT.

The J gene is TRBJ2-2, the V gene TRBV19; D is ambiguous. Germline CDR1 is LNHDA and CDR2 is SQIVND (reference sequence). Trimming removed 6 bases at V and 5 bases at J, with 13 bases between. The length of the CDR3 is 14 residues. CDR3 amino acids: CASRRFLGTGELFF. CDR3 DNA sequence: TGTGCCAGTAGAAGATTCTTGGGAACCGGGGAGCTGTTTTTT.